This TCR beta chain is from a study of blood T cell repertoires in COVID-19. In the study overall: Material from acute and convalescent COVID-19 was sourced from the United States, Italy and Spain. Nucleic acid was either cDNA or gDNA, and it came from T cells, B-cell-depleted T cells, or PBMCs.

Germline CDR1 is KGHSH and CDR2 is LQKENI. The CDR3 extends over 14 amino acids. With V trimmed by 6 bases and J by 3 bases, 4 bases remained unmatched. Only in-frame clones appear in the TCRdb table, and some are missing; sequencing was by immunoSEQ multiplex PCR. Among 80,000 to 100,000 clones listed, around 80% were seen once. This TCR was recovered from a man aged 50-59 years who had recovered from COVID-19. Material: peripheral blood. The J gene is TRBJ2-3, the V gene TRBV18; TRBD2 matches 9 bases. CDR3 region: CASSLLAGTDTQYF. In DNA form, the CDR3 reads TGTGCCAGCTCCCTCCTAGCGGGAACAGATACGCAGTATTTT.